This T cell receptor (beta chain) appears in the sequencing data of a study of response to subunit inactivated influenza vaccine. One entry per CDR3 protein, called by TCRdb with MiXCR from the RT-PCR reads. The sample yields roughly 290,000 distinct CDR3 sequences, roughly a fifth seen once. Concerning this clonotype itself: Its antigen is not known.

V lost 8 bases to trimming and J lost 4 bases, with 9 bases between them. Germline-derived CDR1 and CDR2 are SQVTM and ANQGSEA. The CDR3 length is 11 residues. General observations from the study: With each seasonal influenza vaccination, the authors suggested, few new T cells are recruited.

The source was PBMCs from blood, collected less than 22 months after vaccination. The TCR was taken from a man between 50 and 69 years old who received an inactivated influenza vaccine. The rearrangement uses TRBV29-1 and TRBJ2-1, with D hard to call. The CDR3 DNA reads TGCAGCTTCACAGATTACAATGAGCAGTTCTTC. Amino acid sequence: CSFTDYNEQFF.